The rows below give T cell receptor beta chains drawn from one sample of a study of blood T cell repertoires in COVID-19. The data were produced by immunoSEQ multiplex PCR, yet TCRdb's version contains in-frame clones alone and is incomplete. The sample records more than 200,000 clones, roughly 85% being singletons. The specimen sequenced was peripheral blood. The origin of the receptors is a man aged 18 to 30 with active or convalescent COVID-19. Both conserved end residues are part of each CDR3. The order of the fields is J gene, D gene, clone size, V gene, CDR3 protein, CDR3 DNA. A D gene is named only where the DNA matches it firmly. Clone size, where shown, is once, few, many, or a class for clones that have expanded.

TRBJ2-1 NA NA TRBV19 CASSIVADTYNEQFF TGTGCCAGTAGTATTGTGGCAGACACCTACAATGAGCAGTTCTTC
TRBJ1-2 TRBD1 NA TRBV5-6 CASSPLTGDDNYGYTF TGTGCCAGCAGCCCTCTAACAGGGGACGACAACTATGGCTACACCTTC
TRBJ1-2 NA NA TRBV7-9 CASSLGRQQDNGYTF TGTGCCAGCAGCTTAGGTAGACAGCAGGACAATGGCTACACCTTC
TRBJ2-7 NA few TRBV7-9 CASSLASGLGMQYF TGTGCCAGCAGCTTAGCTTCAGGGCTTGGGATGCAGTACTTC
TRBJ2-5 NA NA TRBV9 CASSPGFETQYF TGTGCCAGCAGCCCGGGGTTTGAGACCCAGTACTTC
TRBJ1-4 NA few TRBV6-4 CASSRDRGEKLFF TGTGCCAGCAGCCGGGACCGGGGGGAAAAACTGTTTTTT
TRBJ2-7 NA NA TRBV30 CAWSVGGVSYEQYF TGTGCCTGGAGTGTAGGGGGAGTGTCCTACGAGCAGTACTTC
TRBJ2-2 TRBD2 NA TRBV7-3 CASSLSSGGLTGELFF TGTGCCAGCAGCTTATCTAGCGGGGGCCTAACCGGGGAGCTGTTTTTT
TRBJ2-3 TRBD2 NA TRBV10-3 CAISESTRREKGTDTQYF TGTGCCATCAGTGAGTCGACGAGGCGGGAGAAGGGCACAGATACGCAGTATTTT
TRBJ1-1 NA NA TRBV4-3 CASSQSGAGNTEAFF TGCGCCAGCAGCCAAAGCGGGGCGGGGAACACTGAAGCTTTCTTT
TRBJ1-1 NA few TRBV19 CASSSDRFRNTEAFF TGTGCCAGTAGTTCTGACAGGTTCCGGAACACTGAAGCTTTCTTT
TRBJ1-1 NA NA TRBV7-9 CASSFTGNGAFF TGTGCCAGCAGCTTCACAGGGAATGGGGCTTTCTTT
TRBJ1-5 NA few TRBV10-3 CAISDRDRSQGWPQHF TGTGCCATCAGTGATAGAGACAGGTCCCAGGGTTGGCCCCAGCATTTT
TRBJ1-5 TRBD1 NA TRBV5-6 CASSYGQGNQPQHF TGTGCCAGCAGCTATGGACAGGGGAATCAGCCCCAGCATTTT
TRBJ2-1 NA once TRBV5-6 CASSLTAPAGFVSYNEQFF TGTGCCAGCAGCTTGACGGCCCCCGCAGGATTCGTTTCCTACAATGAGCAGTTCTTC
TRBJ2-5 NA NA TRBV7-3 CASSLAGRETQYF TGTGCCAGCAGCTTAGCGGGAAGAGAGACCCAGTACTTC
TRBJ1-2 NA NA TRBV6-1 CASSEARVPYGYTF TGTGCCAGCAGTGAAGCGAGGGTCCCCTATGGCTACACCTTC
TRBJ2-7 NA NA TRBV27 CASSLVDSNAYEQYF TGTGCCAGCAGTTTGGTAGACTCGAACGCCTACGAGCAGTACTTC
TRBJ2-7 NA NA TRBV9 CASSVGSSGEQYF TGTGCCAGCAGCGTAGGAAGCTCGGGGGAGCAGTACTTC
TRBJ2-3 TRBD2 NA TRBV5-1 CASSPERDRSTDTQYF TGCGCCAGCAGCCCGGAGCGGGACCGAAGCACAGATACGCAGTATTTT
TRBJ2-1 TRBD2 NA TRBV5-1 CASSLTGTSGNNEQFF TGCGCCAGCAGCCTCACCGGGACTAGCGGGAACAATGAGCAGTTCTTC
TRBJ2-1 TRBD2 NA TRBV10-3 CAISESKTSYEQFF TGTGCCATCAGTGAGTCTAAGACTAGCTATGAGCAGTTCTTC
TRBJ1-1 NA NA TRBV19 CASSIEDRKAFF TGTGCCAGTAGTATAGAGGACAGAAAAGCTTTCTTT
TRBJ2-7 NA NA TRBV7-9 CASSPGGTSLLSSYEQYF TGTGCCAGCAGCCCCGGGGGAACTAGCCTGCTGAGCTCCTACGAGCAGTACTTC
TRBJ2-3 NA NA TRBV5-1 CASSSDTHTDTQYF TGCGCCAGCAGCTCTGATACTCACACAGATACGCAGTATTTT
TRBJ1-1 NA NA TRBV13 CASSLGRGHTEAFF TGTGCCAGCAGCTTAGGACGCGGCCACACTGAAGCTTTCTTT
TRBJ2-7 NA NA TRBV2 CASSDLRGGKYF TGTGCCAGCAGTGATCTTAGGGGTGGAAAGTACTTC
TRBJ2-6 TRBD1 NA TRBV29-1 CSVSQGVLSGANVLTF TGCAGCGTTTCTCAGGGGGTCCTCTCTGGGGCCAACGTCCTGACTTTC
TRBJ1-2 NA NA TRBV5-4 CASSLAVDYGYTF TGTGCCAGCAGCTTAGCGGTCGACTATGGCTACACCTTC
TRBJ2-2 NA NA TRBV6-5 CASSTATAYTGELFF TGTGCCAGCAGTACGGCGACAGCATACACCGGGGAGCTGTTTTTT
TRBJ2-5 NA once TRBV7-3 CASSLEREETQYF TGTGCCAGCAGCTTAGAGCGAGAAGAGACCCAGTACTTC
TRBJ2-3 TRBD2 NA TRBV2 CASRAGSGGPLYTDTQYF TGTGCCAGCAGGGCGGGTAGCGGGGGCCCCCTCTACACAGATACGCAGTATTTT
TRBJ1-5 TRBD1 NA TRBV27 CASSFGQGPPQHF TGTGCCAGCAGTTTCGGACAGGGTCCGCCCCAGCATTTT
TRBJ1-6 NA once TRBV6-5 CASSYRGGSYNSPLHF TGTGCCAGCAGTTACAGGGGCGGCTCCTATAATTCACCCCTCCACTTT
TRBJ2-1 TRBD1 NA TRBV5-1 CASSRGDSVSYNEQFF TGCGCCAGCAGCCGAGGGGACAGCGTCTCCTACAATGAGCAGTTCTTC
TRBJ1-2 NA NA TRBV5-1 CASSLDRTRNYGYTF TGCGCCAGCAGCTTGGACAGGACGCGAAACTATGGCTACACCTTC
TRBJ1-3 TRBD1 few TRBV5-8 CASTQQGVRNTIYF TGTGCCAGCACCCAACAGGGGGTTAGAAACACCATATATTTT
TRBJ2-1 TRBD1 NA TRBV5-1 CASRETSGGSYNEQFF TGCGCCAGCCGAGAGACATCAGGGGGCTCCTACAATGAGCAGTTCTTC
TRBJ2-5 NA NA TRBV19 CASSPPLGGDRQETQYF TGTGCCAGTAGTCCCCCACTGGGCGGGGACCGCCAAGAGACCCAGTACTTC
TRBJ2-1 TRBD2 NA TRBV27 CASSGGTSGRNEQFF TGTGCCAGCAGTGGAGGGACTAGCGGGAGGAATGAGCAGTTCTTC
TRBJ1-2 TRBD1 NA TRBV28 CASRPGQGARGYTF TGTGCCAGCAGACCGGGACAGGGGGCTCGGGGCTACACCTTC
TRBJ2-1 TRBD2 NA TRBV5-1 CASSTLAGGYNEQFF TGCGCCAGCAGCACCCTAGCGGGAGGGTACAATGAGCAGTTCTTC